The 24 T cell receptor beta chains below come from one sample, sequenced in a study of cytomegalovirus exposure and HLA in healthy donors. Vbeta (60) and Jbeta (13) primers were used in the PCR. Generated by immunoSEQ multiplex PCR, the TCRdb table keeps only in-frame clones and is missing some. The sample lists fewer than 200,000 clones, roughly nine tenths occurring once. The sequenced sample was PBMCs. The source is a girl under three years old in good health and CMV-seronegative.

This chain connects TRBV11-2 to TRBJ2-7; a possible D gene is TRBD2 (6 bases). The germline V gene has CDR1 SGHAT and CDR2 FQNNGV. Trimming cost V 6 bases and J 6 bases, with 18 bases left between them. The CDR3 contains 14 residues. The CDR3 nucleotides are TGTGCCAGCAGACCGACCGGGACTCGCTCCGAGCAGTACTTC. The encoded protein is CASRPTGTRSEQYF.

The chain joins TRBV2 to TRBJ2-4; D is perhaps TRBD2 (7 bases). V lost 0 bases to trimming and J lost 3 bases, with 15 bases between them. CDR1 is SNHLY, CDR2 FYNNEI, per germline. The CDR3 covers 17 residues. The CDR3 here is CASSEAGGLAGKNIQYF. CDR3 nucleotide sequence: TGTGCCAGCAGTGAAGCGGGGGGGCTAGCTGGCAAAAACATTCAGTACTTC.

This clone was found a few times. This sequence joins TRBV9 and TRBJ2-7, with 7 bases lining up with TRBD2. This CDR3 spans 15 amino acids. Germline values: CDR1 SGDLS, CDR2 YYNGEE. V lost 4 bases to trimming and J lost 1 base; unmatched junction nucleotides: 8. CDR3 coding DNA: TGTGCCAGCAGCCCCAGCGGGGACGGTTCCTACGAGCAGTACTTC. This sequence encodes CASSPSGDGSYEQYF.

The chain is built from TRBV4-1 and TRBJ2-1, with a tentative D call TRBD2 (5 bases). V gave up 4 bases and J gave up 4 bases, with 17 bases separating them. CDR3 size: 16 residues. Germline assignment: CDR1 MGHRA and CDR2 YSYEKL. In DNA, the CDR3 is TGCGCCAGCAGCCTCCTCCCCTGGGGAGAATACAATGAGCAGTTCTTC. Its translation: CASSLLPWGEYNEQFF.

The chain is built from TRBV12-5 and TRBJ2-5; 7 bases line up with TRBD2. The V gene's germline CDR1 is LGHNT and CDR2 FRNRAP. The CDR3 extends over 15 amino acids. The junction had 4 bases not matched to a gene; V was cut back by 0 bases and J by 3 bases. CDR3 in amino acids: CASGLVREGKETQYF. CDR3 sequence (DNA): TGTGCTAGTGGTTTGGTAAGGGAGGGTAAAGAGACCCAGTACTTC.

A few counts support this clone. V is TRBV19 and J is TRBJ1-1, with a tentative D call TRBD1 (5 bases). The V end lost 2 bases, the J end lost 7 bases, and 14 bases lay between the germline ends. Germline CDR1 LNHDA, CDR2 SQIVND (reference sequence). The CDR3 runs to 14 residues. The CDR3 DNA reads as TGTGCCAGTAGTATAACCCTGACAGTTTTTGAAGCTTTCTTT. Translation: CASSITLTVFEAFF.

This clone appeared a single time. The chain carries TRBV5-1 and TRBJ1-2, with TRBD1 as a possible D gene (5 bases). In germline, CDR1 is SGHRS, CDR2 YFSETQ. Trimming stripped 1 base from V and 8 bases from J, with 12 bases between. The CDR3 is made up of 13 amino acids. CDR3 nucleotides: TGCGCCAGCAGCTTGAAGTCAGGACAAGGCTACACCTTC. Its translation: CASSLKSGQGYTF.

About this clone: This sample also contains other DNA sequences that code for the same CDR3. The J gene is TRBJ1-2, the V gene TRBV5-1; D not resolved. Trimming took 0 bases from V and 3 from J, leaving 6 bases between them. The CDR3 sequence is 13 residues long. The germline V gene encodes CDR1 SGHRS and CDR2 YFSETQ. CDR3 coding DNA: TGCGCCAGCAGCTTGGTCGGAGACTATGGCTACACCTTC. Its translation is CASSLVGDYGYTF.

The gene calls are TRBV2 and TRBJ2-3, with D perhaps TRBD1 (6 bases). The germline gives CDR1 SNHLY, CDR2 FYNNEI. V gave up 1 base and J gave up 5 bases, with 10 bases separating them. The CDR3 contains 14 residues. The CDR3 nucleotides are TGTGCCAGCAGTGAAGGGCCACAGGGAGATACGCAGTATTTT. It translates to CASSEGPQGDTQYF.

The V and J genes are TRBV4-1 and TRBJ2-7; 13 bases are shared with TRBD2. This CDR3 comprises 15 residues. The germline V gene encodes CDR1 MGHRA and CDR2 YSYEKL. The V and J ends lost 2 bases and 6 bases, in that order; junction bases with no gene match: 4. This chain's CDR3 is CASSQPGLAGLEQYF. The CDR3 region has the DNA TGCGCCAGCAGCCAACCGGGACTAGCGGGGCTCGAGCAGTACTTC.

The chain joins TRBV19 to TRBJ2-4; 11 nucleotides agree with TRBD2. With V trimmed by 2 bases and J by 2 bases, 5 bases remained unmatched. The CDR3 sequence is 17 residues long. CDR1 is LNHDA and CDR2 is SQIVND in the germline V gene (reference sequence). The CDR3 reads CASSIYSGRDTKNIQYF. The CDR3, as DNA: TGTGCCAGTAGTATATATAGCGGGAGGGACACCAAAAACATTCAGTACTTC.

This chain uses TRBV2 with TRBJ1-2; 8 bases map to TRBD1. The CDR3 is 12 residues long. V trimming: 7 bases; J trimming: 8 bases; junction bases outside the gene matches: 6. Per the germline V gene, CDR1 is SNHLY and CDR2 is FYNNEI. CDR3 residues: CASIRTGCGYTF. In DNA, the CDR3 is TGTGCCAGCATAAGGACAGGGTGCGGCTACACCTTC. Using reference TRBV2 and TRBJ1-2 for the parts outside the CDR3, the full variable domain is EPEVTQTPSHQVTQMGQEVILRCVPISNHLYFYWYRQILGQKVEFLVSFYNNEISEKSEIFDDQFSVERPDGSNFTLKIRSTKLEDSAMYFCASIRTGCGYTFGSGTRLTVV.

The count of this clone is one. The chain carries TRBV6-5 and TRBJ2-5; no clear D gene. V was clipped by 5 bases and J by 5 bases, with 12 bases between them. The CDR3 contains 13 residues. Germline V gene sequence: CDR1 MNHEY, CDR2 SVGAGI. The CDR3 spells CASSAREKETQYF. The CDR3 nucleotides are TGTGCCAGCAGTGCTCGAGAAAAGGAGACCCAGTACTTC.

The chain combines TRBV9 with TRBJ2-6; TRBD2 agrees at 7 bases. Germline V gene lookup returns CDR1 SGDLS and CDR2 YYNGEE. The CDR3 length is 17 residues. Unmatched junction bases numbered 7, after V lost 2 bases and J lost 2 bases. In DNA form, the CDR3 reads TGTGCCAGCAGCGTCCAACGGGGGGTTACTGGGGCCAACGTCCTGACTTTC. Its translation: CASSVQRGVTGANVLTF. Variable domain in full (rest from reference TRBV9 and TRBJ2-6): DSGVTQTPKHLITATGQRVTLRCSPRSGDLSVYWYQQSLDQGLQFLIQYYNGEERAKGNILERFSAQQFPDLHSELNLSSLELGDSALYFCASSVQRGVTGANVLTFGAGSRLTVL.

This clone was seen a few times. This chain links TRBV27 with TRBJ2-5; no clear D gene. This CDR3 is 13 amino acids long. The germline V gene encodes CDR1 MNHEY and CDR2 SMNVEV (reference sequence). V lost 2 bases and J 5 bases, leaving 9 bases between the germline ends. The CDR3 sequence: CASSLIQAETQYF. CDR3 sequence (DNA): TGTGCCAGCAGTTTAATCCAGGCCGAGACCCAGTACTTC.

The V and J genes are TRBV7-2 and TRBJ2-5; 8 bases map to TRBD2. Trimming took 3 bases from V and 11 from J; bases not matched to a gene: 5. Per germline, CDR1 SGHTA and CDR2 FQGNSA. This CDR3 region has 12 residues. The CDR3 loop reads CASSFGSGEQYF. In DNA form, the CDR3 reads TGTGCCAGCAGCTTTGGTAGCGGGGAGCAGTACTTC.

This chain joins TRBV4-2 and TRBJ2-7, with 9 bases aligning to TRBD1. Germline CDR1 is LGHNA and CDR2 is YNFKEQ. The CDR3 sequence is 16 residues long. Trimming removed 1 base from V and 0 bases from J; junction bases left unmatched: 4. The DNA of the CDR3 is TGTGCCAGCAGCCAAGCCGGGACAGGGTTCTCCTACGAGCAGTACTTC. Translating it yields CASSQAGTGFSYEQYF.

V is TRBV19 and J is TRBJ1-6; D is undetermined. The ends were cut back, 5 bases at V and 9 bases at J, with 17 bases in the middle. The CDR3 is 15 amino acids. The germline CDR1 and CDR2 sequences are LNHDA and SQIVND (reference sequence). The CDR3 sequence is CASSPVRGSPSPLHF. In nucleotides, the CDR3 is TGTGCCAGTAGTCCGGTACGGGGTAGTCCTTCACCCCTCCACTTT.

V is TRBV6-5 and J is TRBJ2-1, with 8 bases aligning to TRBD1. The CDR3 spans 16 residues. The germline V gene has CDR1 MNHEY and CDR2 SVGAGI. V shed 0 bases, J shed 8 bases, and the junction held 9 bases outside the gene matches. This chain's CDR3 is CASSYSPGGVVDEQFF. In DNA, the CDR3 is TGTGCCAGCAGTTACTCCCCAGGGGGCGTAGTAGATGAGCAGTTCTTC.

This clone has a handful of counts. The chain recombines TRBV4-1 with TRBJ1-2; 7 nucleotides align to TRBD1. The CDR3 consists of 14 residues. J gave up 4 bases and V 5 bases, and 7 bases lay outside the gene matches. Per the germline V gene, CDR1 is MGHRA and CDR2 is YSYEKL. DNA for the CDR3: TGCGCCAGCAGCGTCCAACAGGGGACCTATGGCTACACCTTC. Its protein is CASSVQQGTYGYTF.

The CDR3 nucleotides are TGTGCCAGCAGCTTATCATGGGGGGATGGCTACACCTTC. Encoded protein: CASSLSWGDGYTF. The chain combines TRBV7-9 with TRBJ1-2, with D possibly TRBD1 on 5 matching bases. Germline V gene sequence: CDR1 SEHNR, CDR2 FQNEAQ (reference sequence). The germline V and J ends were trimmed by 2 bases and 6 bases, with 10 bases remaining between them. This CDR3 has 13 amino acids. Looking up the rest from reference TRBV7-9 and TRBJ1-2 gives the full variable domain: DTGVSQNPRHKITKRGQNVTFRCDPISEHNRLYWYRQTLGQGPEFLTYFQNEAQLEKSRLLSDRFSAERPKGSFSTLEIQRTEQGDSAMYLCASSLSWGDGYTFGSGTRLTVV.

The rearrangement joins TRBV5-1 to TRBJ2-3; the match to TRBD2 covers 12 bases. With 4 bases clipped from V and 5 bases from J, the junction kept 2 bases outside the gene matches. CDR1 and CDR2 from the germline V gene are SGHRS and YFSETQ. The CDR3 extends over 14 amino acids. The chain's CDR3 is CASSPGLAGDTQYF. The CDR3 DNA is TGCGCCAGCAGCCCGGGACTAGCGGGAGATACGCAGTATTTT.

This sequence joins TRBV5-5 and TRBJ2-5; 12 bases are shared with TRBD2. This CDR3 is built from 16 residues. The V and J ends lost 4 bases and 5 bases, in that order; junction bases with no gene match: 9. Germline loops: CDR1 SGHKS, CDR2 YYEKEE (reference sequence). This CDR3 reads CASSPSSSGGAETQYF. The CDR3 coding sequence is TGTGCCAGCAGCCCTTCCTCTAGCGGGGGGGCCGAGACCCAGTACTTC.

V is TRBV5-6 and J is TRBJ1-1; D remains ambiguous. Germline CDR1 and CDR2: SGHDT and YYEEEE. This CDR3 is 14 amino acids long. Between the trimmed V and J ends, which lost 0 bases and 5 bases, there was a span of 11 bases. The CDR3 region has the DNA TGTGCCAGCAGCTTGGTAGCGGGCGGGACTGAAGCTTTCTTT. Translated, it gives CASSLVAGGTEAFF.